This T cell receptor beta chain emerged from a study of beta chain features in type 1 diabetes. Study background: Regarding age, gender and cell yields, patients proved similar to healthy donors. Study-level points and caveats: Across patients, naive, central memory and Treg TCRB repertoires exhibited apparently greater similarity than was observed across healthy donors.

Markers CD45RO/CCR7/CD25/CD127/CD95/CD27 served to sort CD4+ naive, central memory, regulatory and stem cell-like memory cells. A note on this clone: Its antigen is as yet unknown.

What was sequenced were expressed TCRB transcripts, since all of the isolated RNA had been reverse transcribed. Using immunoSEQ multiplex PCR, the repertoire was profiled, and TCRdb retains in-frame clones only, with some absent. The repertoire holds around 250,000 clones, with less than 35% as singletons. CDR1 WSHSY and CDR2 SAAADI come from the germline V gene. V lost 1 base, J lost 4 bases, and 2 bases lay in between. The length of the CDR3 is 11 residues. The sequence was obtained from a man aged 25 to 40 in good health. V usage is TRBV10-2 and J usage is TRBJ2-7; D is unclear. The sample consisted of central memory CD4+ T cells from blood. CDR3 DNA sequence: TGCGCCAGCAGTGAGTGGTACGAGCAGTACTTC. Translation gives CASSEWYEQYF.